This is a list of T cell receptor beta chains from one sample in a study of T cell repertoires in cytomegalovirus infection. TCRdb reanalysed the reads using MiXCR and keeps one entry per CDR3 protein. The data hold hundreds of thousands of distinct CDR3 sequences, with 17% observed a single time. The specimen was PBMCs. The receptor source for this set is a human donor in good health (CMV status not recorded). Some clones in this sample may be carry-over from other donors' samples. CDR3s include the opening cysteine and the closing phenylalanine or tryptophan. A D gene is named only where the DNA matches it firmly. Rows may omit the clone size; those that give it use once, few, many or a size class.

TRBJ2-1 | TRBV11-2 | . | . | TGTGCCAGCAGCCCTCTAAAGTACAATGAGCAGTTCTTC | CASSPLKYNEQFF
TRBJ1-2 | TRBV4-2 | . | . | TGTGTCAGCAGCCAAAAGTCAGGCATGATCTATGGCTACACCTTC | CVSSQKSGMIYGYTF
TRBJ1-5 | TRBV5-6 | . | . | TGTGCCAGCAGCCGTCTTGGGGGTGTGGGCAATCAGCCCCAGCATTTT | CASSRLGGVGNQPQHF
TRBJ2-3 | TRBV7-2 | TRBD1 | many | TGTGCCAGCAGCCCCGGGACAGTATACACAGATACGCAGTATTTT | CASSPGTVYTDTQYF
TRBJ1-1 | TRBV7-2 | . | many | TGTGCCAGCAGCTTAGGGATCAAGTCGGCGGCTTTCTTT | CASSLGIKSAAFF
TRBJ2-2 | TRBV7-2 | . | many | TGTGCCAGCAGCTCAGGGTGGACCGGGGAGCTGTTTTTT | CASSSGWTGELFF
TRBJ2-7 | TRBV20-1 | . | few | TGCAGTGCTTCCCAGGTTAGCTCTGTCTACGAGCAGTACTTC | CSASQVSSVYEQYF
TRBJ1-3 | TRBV12-3/TRBV12-4 | . | . | TGTGCCAGTTACAACAGGGCGAGCTCTGGAAACACCATATATTTT | CASYNRASSGNTIYF
TRBJ1-2 | TRBV24-1 | . | . | TGTGCCACCGGGACTGACACTAACTATGGCTACACCTTC | CATGTDTNYGYTF
TRBJ1-6 | TRBV18 | TRBD1 | . | TGTGCCAGCTCACCCTCGGACAGGAGCTCCTATAATTCACCCCTCCACTTT | CASSPSDRSSYNSPLHF